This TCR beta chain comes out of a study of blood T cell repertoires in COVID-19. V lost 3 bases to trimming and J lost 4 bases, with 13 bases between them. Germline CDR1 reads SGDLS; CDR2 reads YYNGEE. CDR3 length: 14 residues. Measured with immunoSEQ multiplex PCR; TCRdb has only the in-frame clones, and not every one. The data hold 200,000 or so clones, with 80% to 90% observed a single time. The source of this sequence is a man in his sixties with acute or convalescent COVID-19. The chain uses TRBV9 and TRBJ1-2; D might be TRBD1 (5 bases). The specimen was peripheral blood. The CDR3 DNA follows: TGTGCCAGCAGCGGAAACAGGTGGAGCTATGGCTACACCTTC. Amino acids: CASSGNRWSYGYTF. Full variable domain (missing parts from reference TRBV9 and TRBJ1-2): DSGVTQTPKHLITATGQRVTLRCSPRSGDLSVYWYQQSLDQGLQFLIQYYNGEERAKGNILERFSAQQFPDLHSELNLSSLELGDSALYFCASSGNRWSYGYTFGSGTRLTVV.